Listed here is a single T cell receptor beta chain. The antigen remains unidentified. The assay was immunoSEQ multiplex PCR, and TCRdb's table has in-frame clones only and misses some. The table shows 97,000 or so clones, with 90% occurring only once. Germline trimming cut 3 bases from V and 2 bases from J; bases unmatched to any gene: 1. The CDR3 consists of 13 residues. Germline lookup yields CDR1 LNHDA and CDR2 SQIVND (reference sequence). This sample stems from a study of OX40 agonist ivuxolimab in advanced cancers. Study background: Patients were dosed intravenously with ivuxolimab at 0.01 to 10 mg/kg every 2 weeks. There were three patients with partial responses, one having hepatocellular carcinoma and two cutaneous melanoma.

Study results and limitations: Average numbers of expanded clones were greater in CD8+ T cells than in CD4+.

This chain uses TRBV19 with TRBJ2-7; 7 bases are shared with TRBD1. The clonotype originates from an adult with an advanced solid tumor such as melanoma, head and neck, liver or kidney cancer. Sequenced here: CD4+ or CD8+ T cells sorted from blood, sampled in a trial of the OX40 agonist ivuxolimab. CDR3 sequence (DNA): TGTGCCAGTAGTATCACAGGGGCCTACGAGCAGTACTTC. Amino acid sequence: CASSITGAYEQYF. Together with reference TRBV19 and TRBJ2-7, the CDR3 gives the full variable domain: DGGITQSPKYLFRKEGQNVTLSCEQNLNHDAMYWYRQDPGQGLRLIYYSQIVNDFQKGDIAEGYSVSREKKESFPLTVTSAQKNPTAFYLCASSITGAYEQYFGPGTRLTVT.